These 17 T cell receptor beta chains originate from one sample sequenced in a study of Graves' ophthalmopathy and Graves' hyperthyroidism. Amplifying from RNA transcripts, the study obtained TCR beta CDR3 regions. HTBI primers primed a first-round RT-PCR, and a second-round multiplex PCR followed. TCRdb called the multiplex PCR reads again in MiXCR, with one record for every CDR3 protein. The sample includes approximately 540,000 distinct CDR3 sequences, about 35% of them seen just once. Sequencing was carried out using peripheral blood or thyroid tissue (not recorded which). These receptors were taken from an adult man with Graves' hyperthyroidism.

Many counts were recorded for this clonotype. The CDR3 DNA sequence: TGTGCCACCGTGCGGGGGGAGACCCAGTACTTC. It yields the protein CATVRGETQYF. The V gene is TRBV10-3, the J gene TRBJ2-5, with TRBD2 matching 7 bases. V was pared by 10 bases and J by 5 bases, with 4 bases of the junction left unmatched. Germline V lookup: CDR1 ENHRY, CDR2 SYGVKD. The CDR3 covers 11 residues.

In its sample, this clonotype was seen a few times. This rearrangement joins TRBV27 to TRBJ1-4, with no clear D. The CDR3 covers 14 residues. V was cut by 6 bases and J by 7 bases, with 15 bases left in between. The germline CDR1 and CDR2 sequences are MNHEY and SMNVEV (reference sequence). CDR3 DNA: TGTGCCAGCAGACCTTTTGGAGGGCCTGAAAAACTGTTTTTT. Its protein product is CASRPFGGPEKLFF.

This chain connects TRBV29-1 to TRBJ2-7; possibly TRBD1 or TRBD2 for D (5 bases each). V gave up 8 bases and J gave up 0 bases, with 11 bases separating them. The CDR3 consists of 12 residues. The germline gives CDR1 SQVTM, CDR2 ANQGSEA. The CDR3 is CSSFGTSYEQYF. In DNA, the CDR3 is TGCAGCAGTTTCGGGACCTCCTACGAGCAGTACTTC.

The chain recombines TRBV15 with TRBJ1-5; no clear D gene. The CDR3 covers 15 residues. V gave up 0 bases and J gave up 11 bases, with 17 bases separating them. Germline values: CDR1 LNHNV, CDR2 YYDKDF (reference sequence). The CDR3 nucleotides read TGTGCCACCAGCAGAGATCGACCGCTAGGAGAGACCCAGCATTTT. It yields the protein CATSRDRPLGETQHF.

This clonotype was detected many times. The V gene is TRBV24-1, the J gene TRBJ2-7, with D unclear. V was cut by 4 bases and J by 0 bases, with 6 bases left in between. This CDR3 has 13 residues. Germline V gene lookup returns CDR1 KGHDR and CDR2 SFDVKD. The CDR3 sequence: CATSEGGSYEQYF. The CDR3 bases are TGTGCCACCAGTGAGGGCGGCTCCTACGAGCAGTACTTC.

On this clonotype itself: At one boundary the junction diverges from the germline segment, which might be a read error. The V and J genes are TRBV29-1 and TRBJ1-1; the D is unclear. The CDR3 covers 13 residues. The germline gives CDR1 SQVTM, CDR2 ANQGSEA. CDR3: CSVEGQLNTEAFF. CDR3 DNA sequence: TGCAGCGTAGAAGGGCAGTTGAACACTGAAGCTTTCTTT.

This sequence joins TRBV5-5 and TRBJ1-3; D remains unclear. Germline V gives CDR1 SGHKS, CDR2 YYEKEE (reference sequence). Trimming stripped 0 bases from V and 0 bases from J, with 7 bases between. This CDR3 comprises 15 residues. CDR3 sequence reads: CASSLEASSGNTIYF. The CDR3 nucleotides read TGTGCCAGCAGCTTGGAGGCCAGCTCTGGAAACACCATATATTTT.

This sequence joins TRBV10-3 and TRBJ2-2, with D possibly TRBD1 on 5 matching bases. Germline-derived CDR1 and CDR2 are ENHRY and SYGVKD. V shed 2 bases and J shed 3 bases, with 7 bases lying between them. The CDR3 covers 14 residues. CDR3 in amino acids: CAISEGADTGELFF. The DNA of the CDR3 is TGTGCCATCAGTGAGGGGGCGGACACCGGGGAGCTGTTTTTT.

This clonotype has only a few counts. The rearrangement uses TRBV7-2 and TRBJ2-7; possible D gene TRBD2, 7 bases. The assigned J gene may be wrong: the sequence end matches TRBJ2-1 better. CDR3 length: 19 amino acids. Germline lookup yields CDR1 SGHTA and CDR2 FQGNSA. For the CDR3, the DNA is TGTGCCAGCAGCTTCTTGGGGATGGTGGCGGGGCCGGGGGGCTATGAGCAGTTCTTC. Its translation is CASSFLGMVAGPGGYEQFF.

The chain uses TRBV29-1 and TRBJ1-2; D unclear. Trimming took off 1 base at V and 11 bases at J, with 11 bases between the two ends. Germline V gene sequence: CDR1 SQVTM, CDR2 ANQGSEA. The CDR3 loop spans 11 amino acids. CDR3 residues: CSVEGPGGYTF. The DNA for the CDR3 is TGCAGCGTTGAAGGTCCGGGTGGGTACACCTTC.

This clonotype occurred many times. The chain couples TRBV2 to TRBJ2-6, with 12 bases identical to TRBD1. CDR3 size: 19 residues. The germline gives CDR1 SNHLY, CDR2 FYNNEI. The junction had 9 bases not matched to a gene; V was cut back by 6 bases and J by 0 bases. The CDR3 DNA reads as TGTGCCAGCAGCGAAAGGGGGACAGGGGGCCCCTCTGGGGCCAACGTCCTGACTTTC. This codes for CASSERGTGGPSGANVLTF.

This clonotype occurred many times. The chain employs TRBV6-1 and TRBJ2-5, with 12 positions matching TRBD2. The CDR3 length is 16 residues. Losses at the gene ends were 5 bases for V and 3 bases for J; bases not matched to a gene: 7. Germline CDR1 is MNHNS and CDR2 is SASEGT. CDR3 in DNA: TGTGCCAGCAGTATGACTAGCGGGGGATATAAAGAGACCCAGTACTTC. It translates to CASSMTSGGYKETQYF.

This clonotype was observed many times. This chain joins TRBV7-3 and TRBJ2-2, with D unresolved. V lost 6 bases to trimming and J lost 4 bases, with 6 bases between them. Germline CDR1 SGHTA, CDR2 FQGTGA. There are 12 residues in the CDR3. The CDR3 nucleotides are TGTGCCAGCAGTTCCGGCACCGGGGAGCTGTTTTTT. The encoded protein is CASSSGTGELFF.

This chain uses TRBV7-2 with TRBJ2-2; 8 bases fit TRBD2. With V trimmed by 1 base and J by 1 base, 5 bases remained unmatched. CDR3 size: 17 residues. Looked up from germline, CDR1 is SGHTA and CDR2 is FQGNSA. CDR3 in amino acids: CASSLVYRGGNTGELFF. The CDR3 DNA is TGTGCCAGCAGCTTAGTCTATCGGGGGGGGAACACCGGGGAGCTGTTTTTT.

The chain carries TRBV29-1 and TRBJ1-2; 9 bases line up with TRBD1. The CDR3 sequence is 11 residues long. With V trimmed by 6 bases and J by 8 bases, 4 bases remained unmatched. The germline gives CDR1 SQVTM, CDR2 ANQGSEA. CDR3 region: CSVYRGLGYTF. The CDR3 coding sequence is TGCAGCGTGTACAGGGGGCTCGGCTACACCTTC.

This clonotype was seen at least ten times. V is TRBV24-1 and J is TRBJ2-7; D is unclear. V was pared by 1 base and J by 12 bases, with 12 bases between. The CDR3 extends over 12 amino acids. Germline V gene sequence: CDR1 KGHDR, CDR2 SFDVKD. CDR3 sequence reads: CATSDFTRRLYF. The CDR3 coding sequence is TGTGCCACCAGTGATTTTACACGACGTCTGTACTTC.

The CDR3 loop is CASSTPPGTSGYNEQFF. The CDR3 nucleotides are TGTGCCAGCAGTACACCCCCCGGGACTAGCGGTTACAATGAGCAGTTCTTC. V is TRBV7-8 and J is TRBJ2-7; 11 bases agree with TRBD2. The J call may not be correct, given that the DNA end is closer to TRBJ2-1. Germline V gene sequence: CDR1 SGHVS, CDR2 FQNEAQ. This CDR3 is built from 17 residues.